Listed below are T cell receptor beta chains from one sample, sequenced in a study of CD8+ T cells in alopecia areata. Measured with immunoSEQ multiplex PCR; TCRdb has only the in-frame clones, and not every one. The table includes approximately 65,000 clones, about 45% detected once. Sequenced here: CD8+ T cells sorted from blood, sampled around week 36, from a patient treated with tofacitinib. The receptors here all came from a human donor with alopecia areata. Each CDR3 is given with its conserved first and last residue. D genes are given only for firm matches. Size tells how often a clone was seen (once, few, many) or the class of an expanded clone, and some rows leave it out.

16 few TRBD1 TRBJ2-2 TRBV29-1 TGCAGCGTCGTGGCCGGGACAGGGGGCATCACCGGGGAGCTGTTTTTT CSVVAGTGGITGELFF
14 . TRBD1 TRBJ2-1 TRBV19 TGTGCCAGTATAAAGGGACAGGGGGTCAATGAGCAGTTCTTC CASIKGQGVNEQFF
15 . TRBD2 TRBJ2-7 TRBV4-1 TGCGCCAGCAGCCAAGTGAACCTAGCGGGAGGCGAGCAGTACTTC CASSQVNLAGGEQYF
14 . . TRBJ2-3 TRBV30 TGTGCCTGGAGTCCTGGGGTGGGCACAGATACGCAGTATTTT CAWSPGVGTDTQYF
15 . . TRBJ1-2 TRBV6-1 TGTGCCACCGATTCCATCCCCGGGACCAGCTATGGCTACACCTTC CATDSIPGTSYGYTF
13 few . TRBJ2-7 TRBV5-1 TGCGCCAGCAGCTTGGATGGGAGATACGAGCAGTACTTC CASSLDGRYEQYF
15 . TRBD2 TRBJ2-7 TRBV4-2 TGTGCCAGCAGCCAAGTGGCTAGCGGGGGCTACGAGCAGTACTTC CASSQVASGGYEQYF
14 once TRBD1 TRBJ1-2 TRBV28 TGTGCCAGCAGTCGGGACAGAGCTAACTATGGCTACACCTTC CASSRDRANYGYTF
13 . . TRBJ2-2 TRBV29-1 TGCAGCGTTTTTGCACCCGACACCGGGGAGCTGTTTTTT CSVFAPDTGELFF
12 . . TRBJ2-1 TRBV25-1 TGTGCCAGCAGTGAATTCAACAATGAGCAGTTCTTC CASSEFNNEQFF
15 . . TRBJ1-5 TRBV4-1 TGCGCCAGCAGCCAGTCGGGATACGGGAATCAGCCCCAGCATTTT CASSQSGYGNQPQHF
14 few TRBD1 TRBJ1-2 TRBV30 TGTGCCTGGAGTGTACAGGGGGCAGGCTATGGCTACACCTTC CAWSVQGAGYGYTF
15 . . TRBJ2-3 TRBV15 TGTGCCACCAGCAGAGAAGGGCGGATCACAGATACGCAGTATTTT CATSREGRITDTQYF
14 . . TRBJ1-2 TRBV27 TGTGCCAGCTCAGAGCTCCCAGGATCGGGTGGCTACACCTTC CASSELPGSGGYTF
15 few TRBD2 TRBJ2-1 TRBV19 TGTGCCAGTAGTATTGCCGGGACTACTCTCGTTGAGCAGTTCTTC CASSIAGTTLVEQFF
16 . TRBD1 TRBJ2-2 TRBV6-6 TGTGCCAGCAGCCCGACAGGGGGGTCGAACACCGGGGAGCTGTTTTTT CASSPTGGSNTGELFF
16 . TRBD1 TRBJ2-1 TRBV5-6 TGTGCCAGCAATCCCGGGACAGGGGGCAGCTACAATGAGCAGTTCTTC CASNPGTGGSYNEQFF
13 few TRBD1 TRBJ2-2 TRBV12-5 TGTGCTAGTGGGGCAGGGGGTACCGGGGAGCTGTTTTTT CASGAGGTGELFF
15 . TRBD2 TRBJ2-1 TRBV29-1 TGCAGCGTTGAAACTAGCGGGAGGGCCATTAATGAGCAGTTCTTC CSVETSGRAINEQFF
14 few . TRBJ2-3 TRBV29-1 TGCAGCGTGGAAGGCGGGACCTCTGGTGATACGCAGTATTTT CSVEGGTSGDTQYF
14 . . TRBJ2-2 TRBV27 TGTGCCAGCCGGACATTTCCTGCCACCGGGGAGCTGTTTTTT CASRTFPATGELFF
11 few TRBD1 TRBJ2-4 TRBV7-9 TGTGCCAGCAGCTTGGGACAGGGCCCGTACTTC CASSLGQGPYF
14 . . TRBJ2-6 TRBV29-1 TGCAGCGGATTACTAGGGGTCGGGGCCAACGTCCTGACTTTC CSGLLGVGANVLTF
11 . . TRBJ1-2 TRBV2 TGTGCCACCAGGGTAGCCTATGGCTACACCTTC CATRVAYGYTF
16 few TRBD2 TRBJ2-7 TRBV28 TGTGCCAGCAGTTTTGCCTCTAGCGGGAGGTACTACGAGCAGTACTTC CASSFASSGRYYEQYF
14 . . TRBJ1-5 TRBV9 TGTGCCAGCAGCGTAGGAGGGGGCAATCAGCCCCAGCATTTT CASSVGGGNQPQHF
12 . TRBD1 TRBJ2-7 TRBV29-1 TGCAGCGTTGAGGACAGGGCCTACGAGCAGTACTTC CSVEDRAYEQYF
13 few . TRBJ2-7 TRBV30 TGTGCCTGGAGTGTATTTGGAGAAAGCGAGCAGTACTTC CAWSVFGESEQYF
17 . . TRBJ1-1 TRBV19 TGTGCCAGTATATCGAAGTCTTTTGTGACGATGAACACTGAAGCTTTCTTT CASISKSFVTMNTEAFF
14 . . TRBJ2-7 TRBV5-4 TGTGCCAGCAGCGGGATATCGACAGGATACGAGCAGTACTTC CASSGISTGYEQYF
13 . . TRBJ1-5 TRBV19 TGTGCCAGTATGGGCAGAAACAATCAGCCCCAGCATTTT CASMGRNNQPQHF
15 . . TRBJ2-1 TRBV29-1 TGCAGCGTCGACCTAGCCGGGACTCCCTACAATGAGCAGTTCTTC CSVDLAGTPYNEQFF
14 few . TRBJ1-5 TRBV29-1 TGCAGCGTTGTCTTCGTGGACAGTAATCAGCCCCAGCATTTT CSVVFVDSNQPQHF
12 few . TRBJ1-5 TRBV7-9 TGTGCCAGCAGCGATAACAATCAGCCCCAGCATTTT CASSDNNQPQHF
15 . . TRBJ2-5 TRBV9 TGTGCCAGCAGCGAGGGCGGGGACTACCAAGAGACCCAGTACTTC CASSEGGDYQETQYF
14 . TRBD1 TRBJ2-7 TRBV27 TGTGCCAGCAGTTTAGGGGACAGGTACTACGAGCAGTACTTC CASSLGDRYYEQYF
14 . . TRBJ2-1 TRBV11-3 TGTGCCAGCAGCTTAGATCCCGGCAAAAATGAGCAGTTCTTC CASSLDPGKNEQFF
16 few TRBD2 TRBJ2-5 TRBV27 TGTGCCAGCAGTCCTCTCGAGCGGGAGTGGGAGGAGACCCAGTACTTC CASSPLEREWEETQYF
12 . . TRBJ2-1 TRBV29-1 TGCAGCGTTGCCCTGATGGGGAATGAGCAGTTCTTC CSVALMGNEQFF
14 . . TRBJ1-4 TRBV15 TGTGCCACCAGCGAAGGTAGAGGGGATGAAAAACTGTTTTTT CATSEGRGDEKLFF
12 . . TRBJ2-3 TRBV7-2 TGCGCCAGCAGTCCCAGGGGCGCGGGGCAGTATTTT CASSPRGAGQYF